This T cell receptor beta chain was identified during a study of blood T cell repertoires in COVID-19. Overall study context: Acute and convalescent COVID-19 samples came from the United States, Italy and Spain. PBMCs, B-cell-depleted T cells, or T cells were the source of the cDNA or gDNA that made up the material.

The table came from immunoSEQ multiplex PCR; TCRdb's copy has only in-frame clones and leaves some out. The sample has roughly 200,000 clones, around 80% seen once; the top ten hold under 3.5%. The CDR3 is 15 residues long. With V trimmed by 6 bases and J by 4 bases, 4 bases remained unmatched. CDR1 and CDR2 (germline): MNHEY, SMNVEV (reference sequence). This receptor was identified in a woman aged 80 or over with active or convalescent COVID-19. J is TRBJ2-5 and V is TRBV27; TRBD2 matches at 14 bases. The source material was peripheral blood. The CDR3 region is CASRRLAGGLETQYF. The DNA for the CDR3 is TGTGCCAGCAGAAGACTAGCGGGGGGGCTAGAGACCCAGTACTTC.